Presented here are 20 T cell receptor beta chains from one specimen sequenced in a study of blood T cell repertoires in COVID-19. The data were produced by immunoSEQ multiplex PCR, yet TCRdb's version contains in-frame clones alone and is incomplete. Seen here are about 210,000 clones, almost 85% observed once, and the top ten hold approximately 8.1%. The specimen was peripheral blood. The origin of the receptors is a woman aged 50 to 60 with active or convalescent COVID-19.

The chain carries TRBV25-1 and TRBJ2-6; a weak D match, TRBD1 (5 bases). Germline V gives CDR1 MGHDK, CDR2 SYGVNS. This CDR3 is built from 17 residues. The ends were cut back, 6 bases at V and 0 bases at J, with 15 bases in the middle. CDR3 in DNA: TGTGCCAGCAGAGGGGCAGGCGGCGTCTCTGGGGCCAACGTCCTGACTTTC. Amino acids: CASRGAGGVSGANVLTF.

The genes are TRBV24-1 and TRBJ2-5; TRBD2 agrees at 13 bases. There are 15 residues in the CDR3. Germline V gene data show CDR1 as KGHDR and CDR2 as SFDVKD. Trimming took 5 bases from V and 3 from J; bases not matched to a gene: 2. The CDR3 here is CATSGTSGSEETQYF. In DNA, the CDR3 is TGTGCCACCAGTGGGACTAGCGGGAGTGAAGAGACCCAGTACTTC.

In this sample, this clone turned up once. The gene calls are TRBV10-2 and TRBJ2-1; 7 bases map to TRBD1. From germline, CDR1 is WSHSY and CDR2 SAAADI. V was clipped by 6 bases and J by 4 bases; unmatched bases: 9. The CDR3 loop spans 15 amino acids. The CDR3 reads CASRKTGIKYNEQFF. As DNA, the CDR3 is TGCGCCAGCAGAAAGACAGGGATCAAGTACAATGAGCAGTTCTTC.

The rearrangement joins TRBV18 to TRBJ2-2; the D gene is possibly TRBD1 (5 bases). V dropped 3 bases and J dropped 6 bases, with 8 bases sitting between them. CDR1 is KGHSH, CDR2 LQKENI, per germline. The CDR3 spans 13 residues. CDR3 loop: CASSPQGAGELFF. CDR3 nucleotides: TGTGCCAGCTCACCTCAGGGTGCCGGGGAGCTGTTTTTT.

This sequence joins TRBV24-1 and TRBJ1-5; no clear D gene. Germline CDR1 and CDR2: KGHDR and SFDVKD. The germline V and J ends were trimmed by 4 bases and 1 base, with 7 bases remaining between them. CDR3 length equals 14 residues. The DNA of the CDR3 is TGTGCCACCAGTGACGGGGTGAGCAATCAGCCCCAGCATTTT. It encodes CATSDGVSNQPQHF.

The gene calls are TRBV9 and TRBJ1-6, with 7 positions matching TRBD1. J lost 10 bases, V lost 1 base, and 8 bases had no gene match. Germline CDR1 SGDLS, CDR2 YYNGEE. The CDR3 is 15 amino acids. CDR3 loop: CASSVRAGGDSPLHF. Here the CDR3 DNA reads TGTGCCAGCAGCGTACGGGCAGGGGGTGACTCACCCCTCCACTTT.

The chain is built from TRBV5-1 and TRBJ2-1, with a weak D call TRBD2 (6 bases). Trimming took 1 base from V and 0 from J, leaving 8 bases between them. The germline V gene encodes CDR1 SGHRS and CDR2 YFSETQ. The CDR3 loop spans 15 amino acids. The CDR3 protein is CASSLTSNSYNEQFF. CDR3 DNA: TGCGCCAGCAGCTTGACTAGCAACTCCTACAATGAGCAGTTCTTC.

V usage is TRBV9 and J usage is TRBJ1-1; D may be TRBD1 (5 bases). The CDR3 is 15 amino acids. V shed 3 bases and J shed 2 bases, with 14 bases lying between them. Per germline, CDR1 SGDLS and CDR2 YYNGEE. This CDR3 is CASSAELQENTEAFF. The CDR3 DNA follows: TGTGCCAGCAGCGCCGAACTACAGGAAAACACTGAAGCTTTCTTT.

The chain has TRBV12-3 or TRBV12-4 and TRBJ2-2, with D unclear. Trimming took 1 base from V and 5 from J, leaving 5 bases between them. The CDR3 runs to 13 residues. The CDR3 is CASSLGVTGELFF. CDR3 nucleotide sequence: TGTGCCAGCAGTTTAGGTGTAACCGGGGAGCTGTTTTTT.

The V gene is TRBV5-4, the J gene TRBJ2-7, with D possibly matching TRBD2 (6 bases). Trimming cost V 0 bases and J 3 bases, with 16 bases left between them. The CDR3 covers 16 residues. Germline CDR1 is SGHNT and CDR2 is YYREEE (reference sequence). CDR3 loop: CASSLDRRAGRYEQYF. CDR3 DNA sequence: TGTGCCAGCAGCTTGGACAGGAGGGCGGGCCGCTACGAGCAGTACTTC.

The rearrangement uses TRBV9 and TRBJ2-7; D call uncertain. Per germline, CDR1 SGDLS and CDR2 YYNGEE. Trimming removed 1 base at V and 0 bases at J, with 8 bases between. This CDR3 has 14 amino acids. The CDR3 here is CASSVSLTSYEQYF. The CDR3 DNA reads as TGTGCCAGCAGCGTAAGCCTTACCTCCTACGAGCAGTACTTC.

The chain couples TRBV19 to TRBJ1-5; no firm D call. Germline V gene sequence: CDR1 LNHDA, CDR2 SQIVND (reference sequence). This CDR3 region has 20 residues. Trimming pared 4 bases from V and 1 base from J, leaving 26 bases between. CDR3 residues: CASSTDPEVIHPSSNQPQHF. The CDR3 bases are TGTGCCAGTAGTACAGACCCCGAGGTAATCCACCCTTCAAGCAATCAGCCCCAGCATTTT.

The chain carries TRBV4-2 and TRBJ2-2; D is ambiguous. The germline V gene encodes CDR1 LGHNA and CDR2 YNFKEQ. CDR3 length: 16 amino acids. The V end lost 4 bases, the J end lost 3 bases, and 15 bases lay between the germline ends. CDR3 nucleotide sequence: TGTGCCAGCAGCCGCCGAATGGTGCAGGACACCGGGGAGCTGTTTTTT. Its protein is CASSRRMVQDTGELFF.

The CDR3 loop reads CASGTPTGASTNEKLFF. CDR3 DNA sequence: TGTGCTAGTGGCACCCCGACAGGGGCTTCAACTAATGAAAAACTGTTTTTT. This sequence joins TRBV12-5 and TRBJ1-4, with 8 nucleotides matching TRBD1. Trimming took 6 bases from V and 0 from J; bases not matched to a gene: 9. Germline lookup yields CDR1 LGHNT and CDR2 FRNRAP. The CDR3 is 17 amino acids.

DNA of the CDR3: TGTGCTAGTGGTTCGCTTGGGGGGGTGACTGAAGCTTTCTTT. Protein sequence: CASGSLGGVTEAFF. The chain joins TRBV12-5 to TRBJ1-1, with D tentatively TRBD1 (5 bases). Germline CDR1 and CDR2: LGHNT and FRNRAP. This CDR3 is built from 14 residues. Trimming pared 4 bases from V and 5 bases from J, leaving 14 bases between.

The V call is TRBV5-6, the J call TRBJ1-2, with TRBD1 as a possible D gene (5 bases). This CDR3 has 15 amino acids. Trimming cost V 2 bases and J 5 bases, with 16 bases left between them. Germline CDR1 and CDR2: SGHDT and YYEEEE. The CDR3 DNA reads as TGTGCCAGCAGCTTTCCCGCCAGGGCCCAATATGGCTACACCTTC. Protein product: CASSFPARAQYGYTF.

This chain links TRBV27 with TRBJ2-1; TRBD1 aligns across 11 bases. The CDR3 has 15 residues. Trimming took 3 bases from V and 7 from J; bases not matched to a gene: 5. CDR1 and CDR2 (germline): MNHEY, SMNVEV (reference sequence). The CDR3 sequence: CASSFGTGGMNEQFF. The CDR3 nucleotides are TGTGCCAGCAGTTTTGGGACAGGGGGAATGAATGAGCAGTTCTTC.

The J gene is TRBJ1-2, the V gene TRBV28; tentative D call: TRBD1 (6 bases). This CDR3 has 12 amino acids. Trimming pared 5 bases from V and 8 bases from J, leaving 12 bases between. Germline loops: CDR1 MDHEN, CDR2 SYDVKM. The CDR3 DNA sequence: TGTGCCAGCAGTGCACAGGGTGGCGGCTACACCTTC. Amino acid sequence: CASSAQGGGYTF.

V usage is TRBV5-1 and J usage is TRBJ2-1; 14 bases line up with TRBD2. Germline loops: CDR1 SGHRS, CDR2 YFSETQ. CDR3 length: 16 amino acids. After removal of 5 bases from V and 6 bases from J, the junction contained 7 bases not matched to a gene. The CDR3 DNA is TGCGCCAGCAGTTCGGGACTAGCGGGAGCTGTCAATGAGCAGTTCTTC. Amino acids: CASSSGLAGAVNEQFF.

This clone appeared once. This chain connects TRBV7-3 to TRBJ2-3, with 8 bases lining up with TRBD2. Germline V gene sequence: CDR1 SGHTA, CDR2 FQGTGA. V dropped 5 bases and J dropped 2; count of bases not matched to a gene: 6. The CDR3 totals 15 residues. The CDR3 DNA follows: TGTGCCAGCAGCCCGGGGGGGGGCCCCACAGATACGCAGTATTTT. Its translation is CASSPGGGPTDTQYF.